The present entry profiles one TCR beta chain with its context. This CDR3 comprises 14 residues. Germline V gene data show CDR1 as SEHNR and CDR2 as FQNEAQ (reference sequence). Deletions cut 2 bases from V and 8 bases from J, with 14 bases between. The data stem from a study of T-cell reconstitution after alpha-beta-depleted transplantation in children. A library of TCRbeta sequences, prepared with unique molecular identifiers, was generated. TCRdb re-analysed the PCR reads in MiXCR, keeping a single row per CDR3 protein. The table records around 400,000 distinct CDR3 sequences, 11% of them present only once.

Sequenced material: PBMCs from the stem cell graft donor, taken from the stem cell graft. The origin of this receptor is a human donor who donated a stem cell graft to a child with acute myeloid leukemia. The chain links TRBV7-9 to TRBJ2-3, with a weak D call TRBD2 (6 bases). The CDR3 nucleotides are TGTGCCAGCAGCTTACAGAGGGACGGGGGTACGCAGTATTTT. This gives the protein CASSLQRDGGTQYF.